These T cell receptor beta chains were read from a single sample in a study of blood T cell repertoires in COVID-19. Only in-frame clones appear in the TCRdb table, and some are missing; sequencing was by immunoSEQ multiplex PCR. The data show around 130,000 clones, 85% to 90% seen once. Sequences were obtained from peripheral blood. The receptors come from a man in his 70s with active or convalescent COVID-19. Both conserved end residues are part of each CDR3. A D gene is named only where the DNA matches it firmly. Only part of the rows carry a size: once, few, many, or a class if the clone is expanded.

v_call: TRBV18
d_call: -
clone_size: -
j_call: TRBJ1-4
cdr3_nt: TGTGCCAGCTCACCACCCAGAAATAATGAAAAACTGTTTTTT
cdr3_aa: CASSPPRNNEKLFF

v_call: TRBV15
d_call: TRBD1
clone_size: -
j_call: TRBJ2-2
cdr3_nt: TGTGCCACCAGCAGAGATAGGGGACAGGGCCCGAACACCGGGGAGCTGTTTTTT
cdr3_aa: CATSRDRGQGPNTGELFF

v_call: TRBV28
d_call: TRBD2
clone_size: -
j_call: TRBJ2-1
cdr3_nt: TGTGCCAGCACGTTTCCGCTTGGGACTAGCGGGACGGGGGGCGGGATCCATGAGCAGTTCTTC
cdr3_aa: CASTFPLGTSGTGGGIHEQFF

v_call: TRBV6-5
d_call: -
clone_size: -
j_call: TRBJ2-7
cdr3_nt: TGTGCCAGCAGTTACTCTGGGCTAGCGTTACCCTACGAGCAGTACTTC
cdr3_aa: CASSYSGLALPYEQYF

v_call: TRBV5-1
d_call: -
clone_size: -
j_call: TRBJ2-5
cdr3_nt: TGCGCCAGCAGCTTGGGCCAGGGGGGTGAGACCCAGTACTTC
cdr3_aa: CASSLGQGGETQYF

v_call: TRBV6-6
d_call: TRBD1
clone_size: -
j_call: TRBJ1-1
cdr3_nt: TGTGCCAGCACCCGACAGGGACCAAACACTGAAGCTTTCTTT
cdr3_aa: CASTRQGPNTEAFF

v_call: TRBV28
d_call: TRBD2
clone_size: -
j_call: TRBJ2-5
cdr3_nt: TGTGGTAGCGGGAGGCACCAAGAGACCCAGTACTTC
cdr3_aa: CGSGRHQETQYF

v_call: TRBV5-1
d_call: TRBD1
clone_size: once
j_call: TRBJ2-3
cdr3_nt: TGCGCCAGCAGCCTATTCCGGGACAGCCAATACCTAACTAGCACAGATACGCAGTATTTT
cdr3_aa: CASSLFRDSQYLTSTDTQYF

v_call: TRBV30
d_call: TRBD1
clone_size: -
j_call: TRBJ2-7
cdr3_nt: TGTGCCTGGAGTTCCGGGACAGGGTACTACGAGCAGTACTTC
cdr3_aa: CAWSSGTGYYEQYF

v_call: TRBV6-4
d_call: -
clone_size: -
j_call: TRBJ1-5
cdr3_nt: TGTGCCAGCCTACCGACAGAAGCTCAGCCCCAGCATTTT
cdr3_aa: CASLPTEAQPQHF

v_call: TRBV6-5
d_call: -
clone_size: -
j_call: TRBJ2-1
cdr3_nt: TGTGCCAGCAGTTACTCGGAACAGGTATACAATGAGCAGTTCTTC
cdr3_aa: CASSYSEQVYNEQFF

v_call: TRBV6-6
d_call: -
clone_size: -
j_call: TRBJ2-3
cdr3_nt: TGTGCCAGCAGTTCCCCAGCGAACACAGATACGCAGTATTTT
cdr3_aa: CASSSPANTDTQYF

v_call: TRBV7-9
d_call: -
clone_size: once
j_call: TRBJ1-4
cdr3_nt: TGTGCCAGCAGCGTTCCACAGTCAACTAATGAAAAACTGTTTTTT
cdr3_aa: CASSVPQSTNEKLFF

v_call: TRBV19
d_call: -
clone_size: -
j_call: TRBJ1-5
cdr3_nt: TGTGCCAGTAGCCTCAGTACCGATTTAAGTAAGCCCCAGCATTTT
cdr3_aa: CASSLSTDLSKPQHF

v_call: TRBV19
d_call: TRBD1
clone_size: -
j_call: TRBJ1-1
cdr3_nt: TGTGCCAGCTTCCGGACAGGCCTGAACACTGAAGCTTTCTTT
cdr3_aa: CASFRTGLNTEAFF

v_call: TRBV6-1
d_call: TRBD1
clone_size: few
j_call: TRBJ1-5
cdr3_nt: TGTGCCAGCAGTGCGGACTCCGGGACAGCTAACAATCAGCCCCAGCATTTT
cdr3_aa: CASSADSGTANNQPQHF

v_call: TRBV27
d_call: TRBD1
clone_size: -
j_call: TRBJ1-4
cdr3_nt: TGTGCCAGCAGAGGAGGGGGCGAGGGTGAAAAACTGTTTTTT
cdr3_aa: CASRGGGEGEKLFF

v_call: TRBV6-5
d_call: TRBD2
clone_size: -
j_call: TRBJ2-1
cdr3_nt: TGTGCCAGCAGTTACGGCGGGACTAGCGGGTTCAATGAGCAGTTCTTC
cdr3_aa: CASSYGGTSGFNEQFF

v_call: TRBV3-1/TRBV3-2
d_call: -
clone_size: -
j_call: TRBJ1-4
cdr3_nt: TGTGCCAGCAGCCAAGCGACAGATTATGAAAAACTGTTTTTT
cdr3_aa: CASSQATDYEKLFF

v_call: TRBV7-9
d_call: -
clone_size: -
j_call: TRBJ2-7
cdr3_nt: TGTGCCAGCAGCTTAGAACAGGGAAACGAGCAGTACTTC
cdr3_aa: CASSLEQGNEQYF

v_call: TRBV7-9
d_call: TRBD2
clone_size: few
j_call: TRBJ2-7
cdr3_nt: TGTGCCAGCAGCTTTGTTAGCGGGGTCTCCTACGAGCAGTACTTC
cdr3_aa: CASSFVSGVSYEQYF

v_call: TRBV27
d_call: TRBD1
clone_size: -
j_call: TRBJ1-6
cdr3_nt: TGTGCCAGCAGCAAAACAGGGGGCAACGGTTCACCCCTCCACTTT
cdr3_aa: CASSKTGGNGSPLHF

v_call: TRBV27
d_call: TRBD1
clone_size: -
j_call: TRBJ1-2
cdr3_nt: TGTGCCAGCAGTTTATATAGGGACAGCTATGGCTACACCTTC
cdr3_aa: CASSLYRDSYGYTF

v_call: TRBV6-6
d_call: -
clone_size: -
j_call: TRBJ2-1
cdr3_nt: TGTGCCAGCAGTTACTCGAGTCAATACAATGAGCAGTTCTTC
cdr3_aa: CASSYSSQYNEQFF

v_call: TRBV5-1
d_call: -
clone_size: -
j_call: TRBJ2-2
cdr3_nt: TGCGCCAGCAGCTTAAGGGGACAGAACACCGGGGAGCTGTTTTTT
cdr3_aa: CASSLRGQNTGELFF

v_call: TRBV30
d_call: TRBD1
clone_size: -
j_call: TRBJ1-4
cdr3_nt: TGTGCCTGGAGTGTACTTTGGCAGGGGGACGAAAAACTGTTTTTT
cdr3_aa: CAWSVLWQGDEKLFF